The present TCR beta chain was sequenced within a study of blood T cell repertoires in COVID-19. In the study overall: Acute-phase and convalescent COVID-19 samples originated in the United States, Italy and Spain. The cDNA or gDNA used as material had been derived from T cells, B-cell-depleted T cells, or PBMCs.

This clone has just a few counts. Germline values: CDR1 SEHNR, CDR2 FQNEAQ (reference sequence). The CDR3 totals 13 residues. Trimming pared 0 bases from V and 8 bases from J, leaving 10 bases between. In the original analysis: Nucleated cell counts were estimated from reference gene primer amplification. The protocol was immunoSEQ multiplex PCR, while the TCRdb copy is restricted to in-frame clones and leaves out a portion. That table supplies the V and J calls and clone size; D and trimming were determined from the DNA. The sample lists fewer than 150,000 clones, roughly 80% seen once, with around 12% in the top ten.

This chain links TRBV7-9 with TRBJ1-2, with no clear D. The receptor was derived from a woman aged 25 to 45 who had recovered from COVID-19. Input material: peripheral blood. In nucleotides, the CDR3 is TGTGCCAGCAGCTTAGCCGGGATCGGAGGCTACACCTTC. It is translated as CASSLAGIGGYTF. Drawing the rest from reference TRBV7-9 and TRBJ1-2, the complete variable domain is DTGVSQNPRHKITKRGQNVTFRCDPISEHNRLYWYRQTLGQGPEFLTYFQNEAQLEKSRLLSDRFSAERPKGSFSTLEIQRTEQGDSAMYLCASSLAGIGGYTFGSGTRLTVV.